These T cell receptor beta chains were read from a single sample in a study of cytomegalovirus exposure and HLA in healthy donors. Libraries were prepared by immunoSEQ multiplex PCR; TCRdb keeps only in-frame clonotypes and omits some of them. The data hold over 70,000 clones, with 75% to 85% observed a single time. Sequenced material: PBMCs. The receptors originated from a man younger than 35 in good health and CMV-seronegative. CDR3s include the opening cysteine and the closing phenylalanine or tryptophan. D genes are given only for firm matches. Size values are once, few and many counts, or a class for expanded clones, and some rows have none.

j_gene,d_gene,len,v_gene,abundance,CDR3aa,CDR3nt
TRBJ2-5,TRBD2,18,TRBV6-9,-,CASSSPVGWTSYWETQYF,TGTGCCAGCAGTTCCCCTGTGGGATGGACTAGCTATTGGGAGACCCAGTACTTC
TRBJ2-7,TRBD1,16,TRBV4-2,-,CASSQEEGQGAGEQYF,TGTGCCAGCAGCCAAGAAGAAGGACAGGGGGCAGGCGAGCAGTACTTC
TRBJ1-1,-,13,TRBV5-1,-,CASIRDMNTEAFF,TGCGCCAGCATTAGGGACATGAACACTGAAGCTTTCTTT
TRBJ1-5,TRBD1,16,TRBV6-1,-,CASSEGRGLSNQPQHF,TGTGCCAGCAGTGAGGGCAGGGGGCTAAGCAATCAGCCCCAGCATTTT
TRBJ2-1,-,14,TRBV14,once,CASSQGTLTNEQFF,TGTGCCAGCAGCCAAGGGACACTGACGAATGAGCAGTTCTTC
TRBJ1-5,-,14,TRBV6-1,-,CASSEGGYNQPQHF,TGTGCCAGCAGTGAAGGCGGCTACAATCAGCCCCAGCATTTT
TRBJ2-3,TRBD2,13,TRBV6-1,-,CASGQRGFYTQYF,TGTGCCAGCGGCCAGCGGGGATTTTATACGCAGTATTTT
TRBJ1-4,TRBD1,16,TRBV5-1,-,CASSLFGTGGNEKLFF,TGCGCCAGCAGCTTATTCGGGACAGGGGGAAATGAAAAACTGTTTTTT
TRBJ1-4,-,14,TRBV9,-,CASSGGRTNEKLFF,TGTGCCAGCTCGGGGGGCCGGACTAATGAAAAACTGTTTTTT
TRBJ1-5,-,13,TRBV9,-,CASSATGDQPQHF,TGTGCCAGCAGCGCGACCGGGGATCAGCCCCAGCATTTT
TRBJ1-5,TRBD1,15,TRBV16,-,CASSQSTGGHQPQHF,TGTGCCAGCAGCCAATCCACAGGGGGCCATCAGCCCCAGCATTTT
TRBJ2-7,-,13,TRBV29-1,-,CSVQEPYRNEQYF,TGCAGCGTTCAGGAACCTTACAGGAACGAGCAGTACTTC
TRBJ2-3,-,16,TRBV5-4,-,CASSLRWGDSTDTQYF,TGTGCCAGCAGCTTGAGGTGGGGAGATAGCACAGATACGCAGTATTTT
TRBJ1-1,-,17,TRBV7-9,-,CSSSLPRGAASNTEAFF,TGTTCCAGCAGCTTACCTCGCGGGGCAGCTTCGAACACTGAAGCTTTCTTT
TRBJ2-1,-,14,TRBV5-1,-,CASRRSDSYNEQFF,TGCGCCAGCCGCCGGTCCGACTCCTACAATGAGCAGTTCTTC
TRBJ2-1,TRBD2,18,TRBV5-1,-,CASSLASTSGGRDNEQFF,TGCGCCAGCAGCTTGGCGTCGACTAGCGGGGGGCGGGACAATGAGCAGTTCTTC
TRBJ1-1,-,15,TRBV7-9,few,CSSSRTGGPNTEAFF,TGTTCCAGCAGCCGGACCGGGGGGCCGAACACTGAAGCTTTCTTT
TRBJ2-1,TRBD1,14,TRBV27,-,CASSYGTGGNEQFF,TGTGCCAGCAGTTATGGGACAGGTGGCAATGAGCAGTTCTTC
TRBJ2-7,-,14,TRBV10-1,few,CARSEIRDSYEQYF,TGCGCCAGATCGGAAATCAGGGACTCCTACGAGCAGTACTTC
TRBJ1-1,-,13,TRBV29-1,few,CSARPREGTEAFF,TGCAGCGCCCGACCGAGGGAAGGCACTGAAGCTTTCTTT
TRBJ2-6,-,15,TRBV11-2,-,CASSLTYSGANVLTF,TGTGCCAGCAGCTTAACTTACTCTGGGGCCAACGTCCTGACTTTC
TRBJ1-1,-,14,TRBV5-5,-,CASSPDSTRTEAFF,TGTGCCAGCAGCCCCGACAGTACAAGGACTGAAGCTTTCTTT
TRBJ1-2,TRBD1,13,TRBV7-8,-,CASSDTGASGYTF,TGTGCCAGCAGCGATACAGGGGCTAGTGGCTACACCTTC
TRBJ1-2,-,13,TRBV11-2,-,CATSLRADYGYTF,TGTGCCACCTCCCTGCGGGCAGACTATGGCTACACCTTC
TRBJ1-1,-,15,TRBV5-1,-,CASSFRGSGNIEAFF,TGCGCCAGCAGCTTTCGGGGATCGGGAAACATTGAAGCTTTCTTT
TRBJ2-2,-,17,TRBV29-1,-,CSVEDWVRGENTGELFF,TGCAGCGTTGAAGATTGGGTGCGCGGGGAGAACACCGGGGAGCTGTTTTTT
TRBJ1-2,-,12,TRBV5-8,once,CASSLGGGGYTF,TGTGCCAGCAGCTTGGGTGGAGGTGGCTACACCTTC
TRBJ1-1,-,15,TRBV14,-,CASSQRPTANTEAFF,TGTGCCAGCAGCCAACGGCCGACAGCGAACACTGAAGCTTTCTTT
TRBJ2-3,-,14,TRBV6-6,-,CASSSEFFTDTQYF,TGTGCCAGCAGTTCCGAGTTTTTCACAGATACGCAGTATTTT
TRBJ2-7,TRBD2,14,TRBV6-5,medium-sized,CASSYGTSSYEQYF,TGTGCCAGCAGTTACGGGACTAGCTCCTACGAGCAGTACTTC
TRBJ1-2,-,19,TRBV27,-,CASSSHGGELKGANYGYTF,TGTGCCAGCAGTTCCCACGGGGGGGAGTTAAAGGGAGCTAACTATGGCTACACCTTC
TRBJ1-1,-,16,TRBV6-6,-,CASSYSSAGRDTEAFF,TGTGCCAGCAGTTACTCCTCGGCGGGGAGGGACACTGAAGCTTTCTTT
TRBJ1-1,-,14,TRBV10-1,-,CASSPGHGNTEAFF,TGCGCCAGCAGCCCGGGACATGGGAACACTGAAGCTTTCTTT
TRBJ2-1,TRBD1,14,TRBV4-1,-,CASSRPGQGNEQFF,TGCGCCAGCAGCCGCCCGGGACAGGGTAATGAGCAGTTCTTC
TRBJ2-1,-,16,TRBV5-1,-,CASTTGHLRGSNEQFF,TGCGCCAGTACAACAGGGCACCTTAGGGGGAGCAATGAGCAGTTCTTC
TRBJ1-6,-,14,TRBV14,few,CASSQVGGNSPLHF,TGTGCCAGCAGCCAAGTCGGGGGGAATTCACCCCTCCACTTT
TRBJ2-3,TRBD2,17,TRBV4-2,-,CASSQDRGTSGRDTQYF,TGTGCCAGCAGCCAAGATCGGGGGACTAGCGGGCGAGATACGCAGTATTTT
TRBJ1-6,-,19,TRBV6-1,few,CASSEAGQGTPFRDSPLHF,TGTGCCAGCAGTGAAGCAGGGCAGGGGACCCCTTTTCGGGATTCACCCCTCCACTTT
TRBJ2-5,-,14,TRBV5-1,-,CASSLGEGVPGQYF,TGCGCCAGCAGCTTGGGAGAGGGTGTCCCCGGGCAGTACTTC
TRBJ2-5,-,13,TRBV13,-,CASSLGERETQYF,TGTGCCAGCAGCTTAGGGGAGAGAGAGACCCAGTACTTC
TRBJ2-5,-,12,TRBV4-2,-,CASSQNLETQYF,TGTGCCAGCAGCCAAAACTTGGAGACCCAGTACTTC
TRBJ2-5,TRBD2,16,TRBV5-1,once,CASSPGTSGGQETQYF,TGCGCCAGCAGCCCCGGGACTAGCGGGGGGCAAGAGACCCAGTACTTC
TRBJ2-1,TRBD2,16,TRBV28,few,CASIPLESGGANEQFF,TGTGCCAGCATCCCGTTAGAAAGCGGGGGGGCCAATGAGCAGTTCTTC
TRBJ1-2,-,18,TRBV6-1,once,CASSDATGTRGVDYGYTF,TGTGCCAGCAGTGATGCGACCGGGACAAGGGGAGTTGACTATGGCTACACCTTC
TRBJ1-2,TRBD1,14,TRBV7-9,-,CASSVGQATITYTF,TGTGCCAGCAGCGTAGGACAGGCGACGATTACCTACACCTTC
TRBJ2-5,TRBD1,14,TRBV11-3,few,CASSPGTGAETQYF,TGTGCCAGCAGCCCTGGGACAGGGGCGGAGACCCAGTACTTC